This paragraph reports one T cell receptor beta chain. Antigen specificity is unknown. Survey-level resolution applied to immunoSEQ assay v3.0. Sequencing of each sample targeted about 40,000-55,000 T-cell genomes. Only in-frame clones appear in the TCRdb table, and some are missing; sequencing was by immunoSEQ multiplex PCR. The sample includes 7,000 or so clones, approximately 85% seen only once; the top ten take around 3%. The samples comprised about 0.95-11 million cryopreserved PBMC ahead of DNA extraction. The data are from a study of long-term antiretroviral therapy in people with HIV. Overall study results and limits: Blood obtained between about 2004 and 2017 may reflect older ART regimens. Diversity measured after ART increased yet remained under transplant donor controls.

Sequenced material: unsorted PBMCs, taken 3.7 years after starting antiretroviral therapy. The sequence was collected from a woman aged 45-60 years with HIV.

The CDR3 loop reads CASSSTVNTEAFF. DNA of the CDR3: TGTGCCAGCAGTAGCACTGTGAACACTGAAGCTTTCTTT. The chain links TRBV6-5 to TRBJ1-1; D is uncertain. This CDR3 is built from 13 residues. The V end lost 5 bases, the J end lost 0 bases, and 7 bases lay between the germline ends. Germline V CDR1 and CDR2: MNHEY, SVGAGI.